In its sample, the clone carrying this TCR beta chain was seen many times. Its antigen is undetermined. The sample is drawn from a study of T cell repertoires in cytomegalovirus infection. Whole-study results and caveats: Dominating the ex vivo response were HLA-C-restricted CMV-specific TCR beta clonotypes.

TCRdb reanalysed the reads using MiXCR and keeps one entry per CDR3 protein. This sample has around 230,000 distinct CDR3 sequences, with 6% to 8% found just once. Sample: PBMCs. This TCR was recovered from a human donor in good health (CMV status not recorded). Some clones in this sample may be carry-over from other donors' samples.

CDR3 sequence reads: CSVGMTSGNTIYF. The CDR3 nucleotides read TGCAGCGTTGGGATGACCTCTGGAAACACCATATATTTT. The chain links TRBV29-1 to TRBJ1-3; D uncertain. Germline-derived CDR1 and CDR2 are SQVTM and ANQGSEA. V was pared by 4 bases and J by 0 bases, with 7 bases between. This CDR3 has 13 residues.